The clone carrying this T cell receptor beta chain has a handful of counts. Its matching antigen is unknown. The sample belongs to a study of blood T cells in healthy people across ages. This CDR3 contains 14 residues. The V gene's germline CDR1 is LNHDA and CDR2 SQIVND (reference sequence). J was trimmed by 6 bases and V by 6 bases; bases with no gene match: 8. Study findings and constraints: Estimates drawn from one million T cells were deemed to understate diversity. Changes in expanded clonotypes were possibly confounded, as the CMV status of donors was unknown.

A J-beta primer mix and a sample-barcoded 5' primer were used in a second PCR of about 7 to 11 cycles. TCRdb fed the 5' RACE reads into MiXCR, producing one record per CDR3 protein. The sample lists fewer than 1 million distinct CDR3 sequences, approximately 44% occurring once. The TCR was taken from a man in his sixties in good health. The sample consisted of blood. This chain uses TRBV19 with TRBJ2-1; 7 bases line up with TRBD1. The CDR3 DNA is TGTGCCAGTAGCAAGACAGGGTTCGGCAATGAGCAGTTCTTC. Translated: CASSKTGFGNEQFF.